This T cell receptor (beta chain) derives from a study of blood T cell repertoires in COVID-19. Study overall: From the United States, Italy and Spain came samples of acute and convalescent COVID-19.

This CDR3 region has 15 residues. The germline CDR1 and CDR2 sequences are SGHRS and YFSETQ. V lost 4 bases and J lost 3; bases outside the gene matches: 9. Produced via immunoSEQ multiplex PCR; TCRdb's table is partial and in-frame only. In the table there are 50,000 to 75,000 clones, about 93% of which are singletons. The clonotype originates from a man in his 70s with active COVID-19. Specimen: peripheral blood. J is TRBJ2-7 and V is TRBV5-1; 8 bases are shared with TRBD1. DNA of the CDR3: TGCGCCAGCAGCCTGACAGGGGCCCACATCTACGAGCAGTACTTC. It yields the protein CASSLTGAHIYEQYF.